The 5 T cell receptor beta chains below were found in one sample sequenced in a study of T cell responses to AZD1222 COVID-19 vaccine. The assay was immunoSEQ multiplex PCR, and TCRdb's table has in-frame clones only and misses some. This sample yields approximately 100,000 clones, of which 85% to 90% are seen a single time; about 3.7% belongs to the top ten. Sequenced material: peripheral blood, taken on day 0 of AZD1222 vaccination. The receptors derive from an adult in good health.

This clone was observed once. This chain links TRBV27 with TRBJ1-5; D remains ambiguous. Trimming took 5 bases from V and 3 from J, leaving 5 bases between them. Germline V gives CDR1 MNHEY, CDR2 SMNVEV (reference sequence). The CDR3 extends over 12 amino acids. The CDR3 spells CASSRINQPQHF. Written as DNA, the CDR3 is TGTGCCAGCAGTCGGATCAATCAGCCCCAGCATTTT.

This chain uses TRBV7-2 with TRBJ2-1; 8 nucleotides match TRBD2. After removal of 2 bases from V and 3 bases from J, the junction contained 3 bases not matched to a gene. The CDR3 extends over 15 amino acids. Germline lookup yields CDR1 SGHTA and CDR2 FQGNSA. CDR3: CASSLTSGNYNEQFF. CDR3 DNA: TGTGCCAGCAGCTTAACTAGCGGAAACTACAATGAGCAGTTCTTC.

The rearrangement links TRBV4-3 to TRBJ1-2, with TRBD1 matching 8 bases. J lost 8 bases, V lost 0 bases, and 5 bases had no gene match. Germline lookup yields CDR1 LGHNA and CDR2 YSLEER. The CDR3 loop spans 14 amino acids. CDR3 in amino acids: CASSQETGGAGYTF. DNA for the CDR3: TGCGCCAGCAGCCAAGAAACAGGGGGTGCGGGCTACACCTTC.

V usage is TRBV7-9 and J usage is TRBJ1-5; the D gene is possibly TRBD1 (6 bases). The CDR3 covers 15 residues. CDR1 is SEHNR and CDR2 is FQNEAQ in the germline V gene (reference sequence). V was trimmed by 5 bases and J by 3 bases, leaving 14 bases between them. CDR3 sequence reads: CASSQGPGPNQPQHF. CDR3 in DNA: TGTGCCAGCAGCCAGGGGCCCGGGCCCAATCAGCCCCAGCATTTT.

The sample holds one count of this clone. The V gene is TRBV7-6, the J gene TRBJ2-1; 8 bases are a match to TRBD2. This CDR3 is built from 17 residues. The germline CDR1 and CDR2 sequences are SGHVS and FNYEAQ. Trimming removed 2 bases from V and 3 bases from J; junction bases left unmatched: 9. CDR3 loop: CASSLIVGGEIYNEQFF. CDR3 bases: TGTGCCAGCAGCTTAATCGTCGGGGGGGAAATCTACAATGAGCAGTTCTTC.